A selection of T cell receptor beta chains follows, all from one sample in a study of CD8 T cells in Susac syndrome. TCRdb ran MiXCR on the immunoSEQ multiplex PCR reads and lists one entry per CDR3 protein. The sample records around 130,000 distinct CDR3 sequences, about 95% being singletons. The sequenced sample was CD4+ T cells from PBMCs. These TCRs come from a human donor with multiple sclerosis. Both conserved end residues are part of each CDR3. Each record gives: J gene, V gene, CDR3 protein.

TRBJ1-1	TRBV30	CAWSPVYGVSAFF
TRBJ1-2	TRBV18	CASSPTGTGEGYTF
TRBJ1-1	TRBV30	CAWSVQGGNTEAFF
TRBJ1-2	TRBV14	CASSPDRSYGYTF
TRBJ1-1	TRBV9	CASSVSGDTEAFF
TRBJ1-2	TRBV2	CASSEEQGLGYGYTF
TRBJ2-4	TRBV3-1	CASSQDGVNIQYF
TRBJ2-7	TRBV9	CASSVAGQGTEQYF
TRBJ1-1	TRBV7-3	CASSAGQGSHTEAFF
TRBJ1-1	TRBV5-4	CASSLRPTNTEAFF
TRBJ1-3	TRBV7-9	CASSFTRGSGNTIYF
TRBJ1-5	TRBV20-1	CSAFRDSNNQPQHF
TRBJ2-3	TRBV14	CASSRDKLFPDTQYF